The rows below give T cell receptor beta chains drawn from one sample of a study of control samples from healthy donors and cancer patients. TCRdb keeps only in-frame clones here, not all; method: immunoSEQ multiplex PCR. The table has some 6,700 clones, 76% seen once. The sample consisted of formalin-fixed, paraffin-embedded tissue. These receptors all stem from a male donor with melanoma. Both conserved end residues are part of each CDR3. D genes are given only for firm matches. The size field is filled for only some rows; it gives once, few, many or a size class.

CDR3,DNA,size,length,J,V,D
CASSEGARGEKLFF,TGTGCCAGCAGTGAGGGGGCGCGGGGTGAAAAACTGTTTTTT,NA,14,TRBJ1-4,TRBV6-1,NA
CASSIPSGGRYEQYF,TGTGCCAGTAGTATCCCTAGCGGGGGCCGCTACGAGCAGTACTTC,once,15,TRBJ2-7,TRBV19,TRBD2
CASSISGAGYTDTQYF,TGTGCCAGTAGTATATCCGGGGCCGGGTACACAGATACGCAGTATTTT,NA,16,TRBJ2-3,TRBV19,NA
CASRSKETQYF,TGTGCCAGCAGGTCTAAAGAGACCCAGTACTTC,NA,11,TRBJ2-5,TRBV6-5,NA
CASSSGGRNTIYF,TGTGCCAGCAGTTCGGGCGGCCGAAACACCATATATTTT,NA,13,TRBJ1-3,TRBV28,NA
CASRTQHRGNTIYF,TGTGCCAGTCGGACCCAGCACAGGGGAAACACCATATATTTT,NA,14,TRBJ1-3,TRBV2,NA
CASGTGVGPQHF,TGTGCTAGTGGGACAGGGGTAGGGCCCCAGCATTTT,NA,12,TRBJ1-5,TRBV12-5,TRBD1
CASSIYRDRADGAFF,TGTGCCAGTAGTATTTACCGTGACAGGGCTGATGGAGCTTTCTTT,NA,15,TRBJ1-1,TRBV19,TRBD1
CASRVTGGNEQFF,TGTGCCAGCAGAGTTACGGGGGGTAATGAGCAGTTCTTC,NA,13,TRBJ2-1,TRBV7-9,TRBD2
CASSPGQTNYGYTF,TGTGCCAGCAGCCCCGGACAGACTAACTATGGCTACACCTTC,NA,14,TRBJ1-2,TRBV3-1/TRBV3-2,NA
CASSYQETQYF,TGTGCCAGCAGTTATCAAGAGACCCAGTACTTC,NA,11,TRBJ2-5,TRBV12-3/TRBV12-4,NA
CASSAGRGGEQFF,TGTGCCAGCAGCGCAGGGAGGGGAGGTGAGCAGTTCTTC,NA,13,TRBJ2-1,TRBV7-9,TRBD2
CASSQRDIQHSPLHF,TGCGCCAGCAGCCAACGGGACATTCAACACTCACCCCTCCACTTT,few,15,TRBJ1-6,TRBV4-1,NA
CAWSHQTLREQFF,TGTGCCTGGAGTCATCAGACCCTCAGGGAGCAGTTCTTC,once,13,TRBJ2-1,TRBV30,NA
CASSLEGWGGSTDTQYF,TGTGCCAGCAGCTTAGAGGGTTGGGGGGGGAGCACAGATACGCAGTATTTT,NA,17,TRBJ2-3,TRBV7-2,TRBD2